The source of this T cell receptor (beta chain) is a study of blood T cells in healthy people across ages. Broader study findings: A strong correlation between TCR beta diversity and naive T cell percentage was seen.

A note on this clonotype: Its cognate antigen is unknown.

The use of a sample-barcoded 5' primer and a J-beta primer mix characterized a second PCR of about 7 to 12 cycles. Each CDR3 protein gets one entry after TCRdb re-called the 5' RACE reads with MiXCR. The sample contains some 1.5 million distinct CDR3 sequences, approximately 30% of which appear only once. Trimming removed 5 bases at V and 5 bases at J, with 19 bases between. This CDR3 has 16 amino acids. Sequencing was done on a sample of blood. The origin of this receptor is a woman aged 25 to 45 in good health. The chain uses TRBV12-3 or TRBV12-4 and TRBJ2-1; TRBD1 is a possible D gene (6 bases). CDR3 in amino acids: CASSAKDRLTNNEQFF. CDR3 coding DNA: TGTGCCAGCAGTGCAAAAGACAGGCTAACCAACAATGAGCAGTTCTTC.